The clone carrying this T cell receptor beta chain was recorded many times. The antigen remains undetermined. This record comes from a study of T-cell memory formation after mild COVID-19. The study, taken as a whole, reports: The appearance of some responding clones in pre-infection memory suggested that cross-reactive memory joined. The SARS-CoV-2 specificity of second-wave clones reaching peak at day 37 remained unverified. Contracting clones from day 15 to 85 had balanced CD4/CD8; later expanders favoured CD4+.

Trimming removed 4 bases at V and 1 base at J, with 4 bases between. CDR3 length: 13 residues. Germline V gene data show CDR1 as SGHVS and CDR2 as FQNEAQ. One entry per CDR3 protein, called by TCRdb with MiXCR from the 5' RACE reads. The table includes about 50,000 distinct CDR3 sequences, 7.3% detected once. The V gene is TRBV7-8, the J gene TRBJ2-2; D ambiguous. What was sequenced was PBMCs or a T cell subset sorted from them (not recorded which). The clonotype was recovered from a man aged 18 to 30 who had mild COVID-19 (a few samples of this study predate the infection). Cell type and time point are not known. The CDR3 here is CASSSRNTGELFF. CDR3 DNA sequence: TGTGCCAGCAGCTCACGGAACACCGGGGAGCTGTTTTTT.